One and the same sample provided the 30 T cell receptor beta chains below, sequenced in a study of T cell responses to AZD1222 COVID-19 vaccine. Profiling relied on immunoSEQ multiplex PCR, and the TCRdb table lists in-frame clones only, not all of them. The sample records 100,000 to 150,000 clones, about 91% being singletons. The sample was peripheral blood, taken 28 days after the second AZD1222 dose. The receptor source for this set is an adult who received the AZD1222 COVID-19 vaccine.

V gene TRBV18 combines with J gene TRBJ1-2; D might be TRBD1 (6 bases). This CDR3 is 13 amino acids long. Looked up from germline, CDR1 is KGHSH and CDR2 is LQKENI. V was cut by 1 base and J by 6 bases, with 9 bases left in between. This chain's CDR3 is CASSPLRTDGYTF. The CDR3 DNA reads TGTGCCAGCTCACCACTAAGGACAGATGGCTACACCTTC.

V usage is TRBV25-1 and J usage is TRBJ1-3, with TRBD1 as a possible D gene (5 bases). CDR3 length: 14 residues. Trimming took off 2 bases at V and 0 bases at J, with 5 bases between the two ends. The germline CDR1 and CDR2 sequences are MGHDK and SYGVNS. The DNA of the CDR3 is TGTGCCAGCAGTGAAGGGGCCTCTGGAAACACCATATATTTT. Translated: CASSEGASGNTIYF.

The gene calls are TRBV5-1 and TRBJ2-1; the D gene is possibly TRBD1 (6 bases). This CDR3 contains 16 residues. The V gene lost 0 bases and the J gene lost 7 bases, with 17 bases spanning the gap. Germline CDR1 and CDR2: SGHRS and YFSETQ. In DNA, the CDR3 is TGCGCCAGCAGCTTGGATCCGGGGACATACCAAAATGAGCAGTTCTTC. Its protein product is CASSLDPGTYQNEQFF.

The CDR3 reads CASSIGGTGNTEAFF. For the CDR3, the DNA is TGTGCCAGTAGTATAGGCGGGACGGGGAACACTGAAGCTTTCTTT. The chain links TRBV19 to TRBJ1-1, with D perhaps matching TRBD1 (5 bases). V lost 1 base and J lost 1, with 10 bases in between. The CDR3 contains 15 residues. The germline CDR1 and CDR2 sequences are LNHDA and SQIVND (reference sequence). Filled out from reference TRBV19 and TRBJ1-1, the complete variable domain reads DGGITQSPKYLFRKEGQNVTLSCEQNLNHDAMYWYRQDPGQGLRLIYYSQIVNDFQKGDIAEGYSVSREKKESFPLTVTSAQKNPTAFYLCASSIGGTGNTEAFFGQGTRLTVV.

This clone has a single count. The chain is built from TRBV4-1 and TRBJ1-2, with D unclear. The V and J ends lost 4 bases and 1 base respectively, with 13 bases between them. The CDR3 runs to 15 residues. The germline V gene encodes CDR1 MGHRA and CDR2 YSYEKL. The CDR3 coding sequence is TGCGCCAGCAGCCCGTCGTTTGGGTTTAACTATGGCTACACCTTC. Translating gives CASSPSFGFNYGYTF.

V is TRBV14 and J is TRBJ1-1, with TRBD1 matching 8 bases. The CDR3 is 14 residues long. Per germline, CDR1 SGHDN and CDR2 FVKESK. V shed 4 bases, J shed 4 bases, and the junction held 5 bases outside the gene matches. This chain's CDR3 is CASSPDRVGTEAFF. The CDR3 DNA reads TGTGCCAGCAGCCCGGACAGGGTCGGCACTGAAGCTTTCTTT.

Regarding this clone: Within the sample, other DNA sequences also encode this same CDR3. CDR3 region: CASSQGNTIYF. The CDR3 DNA follows: TGTGCCAGCAGCCAAGGAAACACCATATATTTT. The gene calls are TRBV3-1 (or the pseudogene TRBV3-2) and TRBJ1-3; no clear D gene. V dropped 1 base and J dropped 5 bases, with 0 bases sitting between them. The germline gives CDR1 LGHDT, CDR2 YNNKEL (reference sequence). The CDR3 consists of 11 residues.

The J gene is TRBJ2-5, the V gene TRBV7-2, with D maybe TRBD1 (6 bases). CDR3 length: 16 amino acids. Germline-derived CDR1 and CDR2 are SGHTA and FQGNSA. V lost 5 bases to trimming and J lost 0 bases, with 16 bases between them. The CDR3 region is CASSATPGHYQETQYF. For the CDR3, the DNA is TGTGCCAGCAGCGCGACCCCGGGACACTACCAAGAGACCCAGTACTTC.

V usage is TRBV3-1 (or the pseudogene TRBV3-2) and J usage is TRBJ2-7; D remains unclear. The V end lost 0 bases, the J end lost 0 bases, and 9 bases lay between the germline ends. This CDR3 has 15 residues. Germline V gene sequence: CDR1 LGHDT, CDR2 YNNKEL (reference sequence). As DNA, the CDR3 is TGTGCCAGCAGCCAAGAATGGCAGACCTCCTACGAGCAGTACTTC. It codes for CASSQEWQTSYEQYF.

The chain joins TRBV18 to TRBJ1-4; D may be TRBD1 (5 bases). Germline V CDR1 and CDR2: KGHSH, LQKENI. V lost 6 bases and J 8 bases, leaving 16 bases between the germline ends. The CDR3 contains 14 residues. As DNA, the CDR3 is TGTGCCAGCTCTCTACACCAAAGGGACGAAAAACTGTTTTTT. Protein product: CASSLHQRDEKLFF.

The V and J genes are TRBV30 and TRBJ1-2; tentatively, D is TRBD1 (5 bases). The CDR3 runs 15 residues. The V end was cut by 1 base, the J end by 1 base, with 13 bases between. CDR1 and CDR2 from the germline V gene are GTSNPN and SVGIG (reference sequence). CDR3 loop: CAWSGGSPLNYGYTF. In DNA, the CDR3 is TGTGCCTGGAGTGGGGGGTCTCCACTTAACTATGGCTACACCTTC.

The rearrangement uses TRBV3-1 (or the pseudogene TRBV3-2) and TRBJ1-3, with 7 bases aligning to TRBD1. This CDR3 is 15 amino acids long. The germline V gene encodes CDR1 LGHDT and CDR2 YNNKEL (reference sequence). V shed 4 bases and J 0 bases; nucleotides not matched to a gene: 3. The CDR3 coding sequence is TGTGCCAGCAGCCCCCGGACAGGCTCTGGAAACACCATATATTTT. This sequence encodes CASSPRTGSGNTIYF.

Concerning this clone itself: Different DNA sequences within this sample yield the same CDR3. This chain joins TRBV19 and TRBJ1-3, with 7 bases that match TRBD1. The CDR3 extends over 14 amino acids. Germline V gene lookup returns CDR1 LNHDA and CDR2 SQIVND (reference sequence). Trimming cost V 4 bases and J 2 bases; bases outside gene matches: 2. The CDR3: CASSTQGAGNTIYF. The CDR3 DNA follows: TGTGCCAGTAGTACGCAGGGGGCTGGAAACACCATATATTTT.

The CDR3 DNA reads TGTGCCAGCAGCGTAGGGACGTACACCGGGGAGCTGTTTTTT. Its protein product is CASSVGTYTGELFF. The chain combines TRBV9 with TRBJ2-2; D ambiguous. CDR1 is SGDLS, CDR2 YYNGEE, per germline. CDR3 size: 14 residues. The germline V and J ends were trimmed by 0 bases and 3 bases, with 6 bases remaining between them. Combining the CDR3 with reference TRBV9 and TRBJ2-2 gives the whole variable domain DSGVTQTPKHLITATGQRVTLRCSPRSGDLSVYWYQQSLDQGLQFLIQYYNGEERAKGNILERFSAQQFPDLHSELNLSSLELGDSALYFCASSVGTYTGELFFGEGSRLTVL.

CDR3 sequence (DNA): TGTGCCTGGAGTGTAGGATTAGGTGGCGGAAACTATGGCTACACCTTC. This codes for CAWSVGLGGGNYGYTF. V usage is TRBV30 and J usage is TRBJ1-2; no clear D gene. This CDR3 comprises 16 residues. Germline V gene lookup returns CDR1 GTSNPN and CDR2 SVGIG (reference sequence). Deletions cut 0 bases from V and 2 bases from J, with 16 bases between.

The rearrangement joins TRBV7-2 to TRBJ1-5; D gene unclear. Trimming left V 2 bases short and J 2 bases short, with 13 bases between. Germline CDR1 is SGHTA and CDR2 is FQGNSA. The CDR3 sequence is 16 residues long. CDR3 in DNA: TGTGCCAGCAGCTTATTTGGTGGTCAGGGCAATCAGCCCCAGCATTTT. Translating gives CASSLFGGQGNQPQHF.

The rearrangement uses TRBV19 and TRBJ2-1; 12 bases are a match to TRBD2. Trimming removed 5 bases from V and 7 bases from J; junction bases left unmatched: 6. The CDR3 contains 15 residues. Germline lookup yields CDR1 LNHDA and CDR2 SQIVND (reference sequence). This CDR3 is CASSPLAGGLNEQFF. CDR3 DNA sequence: TGTGCCAGTAGTCCACTAGCGGGGGGCCTGAATGAGCAGTTCTTC.

This clone occurred a few times. V usage is TRBV7-9 and J usage is TRBJ1-2, with 9 bases matching TRBD1. Trimming took 5 bases from V and 8 from J; bases not matched to a gene: 3. Per the germline V gene, CDR1 is SEHNR and CDR2 is FQNEAQ (reference sequence). The CDR3 totals 12 residues. CDR3 nucleotide sequence: TGTGCCAGCAGCGACAGGGGGAACGGCTACACCTTC. Encoded protein: CASSDRGNGYTF.

This chain joins TRBV6-1 and TRBJ1-2, with D possibly being TRBD1 (5 bases). Per germline, CDR1 MNHNS and CDR2 SASEGT. V shed 8 bases and J shed 4 bases, with 11 bases lying between them. The CDR3 has 12 amino acids. The CDR3 here is CASLGAGYGYTF. The CDR3, as DNA: TGTGCCAGCCTTGGGGCGGGCTATGGCTACACCTTC.

This chain uses TRBV19 with TRBJ1-5, with a weak D call TRBD1 (6 bases). This CDR3 is 15 amino acids long. The ends were cut back, 1 base at V and 5 bases at J, with 12 bases in the middle. Germline values: CDR1 LNHDA, CDR2 SQIVND (reference sequence). CDR3 sequence reads: CASSIGGQTYQPQHF. CDR3 DNA sequence: TGTGCCAGTAGTATAGGCGGACAGACTTATCAGCCCCAGCATTTT.

In its sample, this clone was seen once. V usage is TRBV7-2 and J usage is TRBJ2-5, with 7 bases that match TRBD2. Germline CDR1 and CDR2: SGHTA and FQGNSA. The CDR3 length is 14 residues. V was pared by 5 bases and J by 5 bases, with 8 bases of the junction left unmatched. CDR3: CASSQRDRGETQYF. As DNA, the CDR3 is TGTGCCAGCAGCCAGCGGGATCGGGGGGAGACCCAGTACTTC. The full variable domain, rest sourced from reference TRBV7-2 and TRBJ2-5, is GAGVSQSPSNKVTEKGKDVELRCDPISGHTALYWYRQSLGQGLEFLIYFQGNSAPDKSGLPSDRFSAERTGGSVSTLTIQRTQQEDSAVYLCASSQRDRGETQYFGPGTRLLVL.

The chain recombines TRBV6-5 with TRBJ1-2; weak D call: TRBD1 (5 bases). V gave up 8 bases and J gave up 3 bases, with 16 bases separating them. Germline-derived CDR1 and CDR2 are MNHEY and SVGAGI. This CDR3 has 14 amino acids. In DNA, the CDR3 is TGTGCCAGCGGCAGGGTTGATGGAGACTATGGCTACACCTTC. It codes for CASGRVDGDYGYTF.

J is TRBJ1-2 and V is TRBV5-6; 8 bases are shared with TRBD1. This CDR3 is 16 amino acids long. The junction had 6 bases not matched to a gene; V was cut back by 2 bases and J by 0 bases. CDR1 is SGHDT and CDR2 is YYEEEE in the germline V gene. The chain's CDR3 is CASSFTGGSSNYGYTF. The CDR3 coding sequence is TGTGCCAGCAGCTTCACAGGGGGGTCATCTAACTATGGCTACACCTTC.

J is TRBJ2-7 and V is TRBV10-3, with a weak D call TRBD1 (5 bases). Trimming removed 6 bases at V and 2 bases at J, with 11 bases between. Per germline, CDR1 ENHRY and CDR2 SYGVKD. The CDR3 length is 13 residues. For the CDR3, the DNA is TGTGCCATCAGGGGCAGGGAAGCCTACGAGCAGTACTTC. Translation gives CAIRGREAYEQYF.

J is TRBJ2-3 and V is TRBV7-3; TRBD1 matches 8 bases. The V segment lost 1 base and the J segment 6 bases; nucleotides outside the gene matches: 15. Germline lookup yields CDR1 SGHTA and CDR2 FQGTGA. The length of the CDR3 is 18 residues. This CDR3 is CASSLNPWTGIRVDTQYF. In DNA form, the CDR3 reads TGTGCCAGCAGCTTAAACCCCTGGACAGGGATTCGGGTTGATACGCAGTATTTT.

V gene TRBV6-2 or TRBV6-3 combines with J gene TRBJ2-1; perhaps TRBD2 as D (6 bases). The CDR3 is 15 amino acids. V lost 2 bases, J lost 3 bases, and 11 bases lay in between. CDR1 and CDR2 from the germline V gene are MNHEY and SVGEGT. The CDR3 sequence: CASSYGEGLYNEQFF. The CDR3 DNA is TGTGCCAGCAGTTACGGAGAGGGACTCTACAATGAGCAGTTCTTC.

The V gene is TRBV7-2, the J gene TRBJ2-7, with 10 positions matching TRBD2. The V and J ends lost 4 bases and 6 bases, in that order; junction bases with no gene match: 12. The CDR3 length is 16 residues. CDR1 is SGHTA, CDR2 FQGNSA, per germline. CDR3 DNA: TGTGCCAGCAGCTCGGAGACTAGCGGGTGCCAGGGCGAGCAGTACGTC. It is translated as CASSSETSGCQGEQYV.

The J gene is TRBJ1-1, the V gene TRBV4-1, with TRBD1 as a possible D gene (6 bases). Trimming pared 0 bases from V and 3 bases from J, leaving 17 bases between. This CDR3 has 17 residues. CDR1 MGHRA and CDR2 YSYEKL come from the germline V gene. CDR3 nucleotide sequence: TGCGCCAGCAGCCAAGATAGTACAGGGCGATTGTACACTGAAGCTTTCTTT. It codes for CASSQDSTGRLYTEAFF.

The J gene is TRBJ1-4, the V gene TRBV18; 7 bases are a match to TRBD1. The CDR3 has 18 amino acids. Germline V gives CDR1 KGHSH, CDR2 LQKENI. With 2 bases clipped from V and 11 bases from J, the junction kept 20 bases outside the gene matches. CDR3 DNA: TGTGCCAGCTCACCAAGGGCGAAAACCGGGACAGACCCGAGTAAACTGTTTTTT. It encodes CASSPRAKTGTDPSKLFF.

The genes are TRBV7-3 and TRBJ1-1; 7 bases are a match to TRBD1. The ends lost 2 bases at V and 7 bases at J; junction bases unmatched: 7. Germline V gene sequence: CDR1 SGHTA, CDR2 FQGTGA. The CDR3 runs to 14 residues. CDR3: CASSLPGTESEAFF. CDR3 in DNA: TGTGCCAGCAGCTTACCCGGGACAGAGAGTGAAGCTTTCTTT.